The table lists the clone carrying this T cell receptor (beta chain) with a few counts. The antigen is unknown. The entry originates in a study of T cells in Graves' hyperthyroidism and ophthalmopathy. V gave up 11 bases and J gave up 6 bases; unmatched junction bases: 8. Germline assignment: CDR1 SNHLY and CDR2 FYNNEI. This CDR3 spans 13 amino acids. Study results and limitations: The model's output predicted ophthalmopathy at a median of roughly seven months prior to onset. Blood also carried most thyroid clonotypes expanded above 0.001.

Amplification yielded TCR beta CDR3 regions, with RNA transcripts as the source. HTBI primers were the set used in a first-round RT-PCR of the TCR CDR3. TCRdb used MiXCR to reprocess the multiplex PCR reads, holding one entry per CDR3 protein. The sample holds roughly 740,000 distinct CDR3 sequences, roughly 15% seen once. The rearrangement uses TRBV2 and TRBJ2-1, with 9 bases that match TRBD1. Sample: blood. The clonotype comes from a man younger than 35 with Graves' hyperthyroidism. CDR3 in amino acids: CAPGTGYFNEQFF. The CDR3 nucleotides read TGTGCCCCCGGGACAGGGTACTTCAATGAGCAGTTCTTC.